The 9 T cell receptor beta chains in this list originate from one sample, sequenced in a study of T cells in Graves' hyperthyroidism and ophthalmopathy. Amplification yielded TCR beta CDR3 regions, with RNA transcripts as the source. Using the HTBI primer set, a first-round RT-PCR was run on the TCR CDR3. TCRdb used MiXCR to reprocess the multiplex PCR reads, holding one entry per CDR3 protein. The sample consists of fewer than 850,000 distinct CDR3 sequences, roughly 17% of them appearing once. Sample: blood. These receptors all come from a man aged 50-59 years with Graves' hyperthyroidism.

The chain recombines TRBV28 with TRBJ2-1; TRBD2 matches at 9 bases. The CDR3 has 15 amino acids. The V gene's germline CDR1 is MDHEN and CDR2 SYDVKM. V shed 7 bases and J 6 bases; nucleotides not matched to a gene: 10. This CDR3 reads CASTAGGRALNEQFF. The CDR3 coding sequence is TGTGCCAGCACCGCGGGCGGGAGGGCCCTCAATGAGCAGTTCTTC.

This clonotype has ten or more counts. This chain uses TRBV24-1 with TRBJ2-3; D unresolved. The CDR3 extends over 16 amino acids. V lost 0 bases, J lost 4 bases, and 13 bases lay in between. Germline V gene data show CDR1 as KGHDR and CDR2 as SFDVKD. The CDR3 loop is CATSDLQGYAPDTQYF. The CDR3, as DNA: TGTGCCACCAGTGATTTGCAAGGGTATGCACCAGATACGCAGTATTTT.

This clonotype was seen only a few times. The chain joins TRBV4-2 to TRBJ2-5; D is unresolved. Germline CDR1 reads LGHNA; CDR2 reads YNFKEQ. The CDR3 contains 14 residues. V lost 1 base, J lost 3 bases, and 9 bases lay in between. CDR3 in amino acids: CASSQGHDKETQYF. For the CDR3, the DNA is TGTGCCAGCAGCCAAGGACACGATAAAGAGACCCAGTACTTC.

There are a few counts of this clonotype. The CDR3 protein is CSVETREWAGELFF. CDR3 nucleotide sequence: TGCAGCGTTGAAACGAGGGAATGGGCCGGGGAGCTGTTTTTT. The chain joins TRBV29-1 to TRBJ2-2; tentatively, D is TRBD2 (5 bases). This CDR3 is 14 amino acids long. CDR1 is SQVTM and CDR2 is ANQGSEA in the germline V gene. The ends were cut back, 2 bases at V and 6 bases at J, with 13 bases in the middle.

This clonotype was found many times. The chain combines TRBV3-1 with TRBJ1-1; D may be TRBD1 (6 bases). CDR3 size: 14 residues. Germline V CDR1 and CDR2: LGHDT, YNNKEL (reference sequence). Trimming removed 0 bases at V and 13 bases at J, with 18 bases between. CDR3 sequence: CASSQEGGRGWNFF. The DNA for the CDR3 is TGTGCCAGCAGCCAAGAGGGGGGGCGCGGCTGGAATTTCTTT. The full variable domain, completed using reference TRBV3-1 and TRBJ1-1, is DTAVSQTPKYLVTQMGNDKSIKCEQNLGHDTMYWYKQDSKKFLKIMFSYNNKELIINETVPNRFSPKSPDKAHLNLHINSLELGDSAVYFCASSQEGGRGWNFFGQGTRLTVV.

As DNA, the CDR3 is TGTGCCATCAGTGAGTCGTTGGCGGGAGCGAACAATGAGCAGTTCTTC. Translation gives CAISESLAGANNEQFF. The chain links TRBV10-3 to TRBJ2-1; 7 bases agree with TRBD2. With 0 bases clipped from V and 5 bases from J, the junction kept 7 bases outside the gene matches. Per germline, CDR1 ENHRY and CDR2 SYGVKD. The CDR3 is made up of 16 amino acids.

Regarding this clonotype: One junction end disagrees with the germline gene, perhaps due to a read error. The gene calls are TRBV2 and TRBJ1-2; no clear D. The CDR3 loop spans 14 amino acids. Germline lookup yields CDR1 SNHLY and CDR2 FYNNEI. The CDR3: CASSETGDFYVYTF. In DNA, the CDR3 is TGTGCCAGCAGTGAGACCGGGGATTTCTATGTCTACACCTTC.

In its sample, this clonotype was seen many times. The rearrangement uses TRBV30 and TRBJ1-1; D call uncertain. CDR3 length: 13 residues. V lost 2 bases and J 2 bases, leaving 9 bases between the germline ends. The V gene's germline CDR1 is GTSNPN and CDR2 SVGIG (reference sequence). The CDR3 coding sequence is TGTGCCTGGAGTTACAGCCGAAACACTGAAGCTTTCTTT. Translation gives CAWSYSRNTEAFF.

This clonotype was counted many times. The chain joins TRBV28 to TRBJ2-2; D might be TRBD2 (5 bases). Germline V gene data show CDR1 as MDHEN and CDR2 as SYDVKM. CDR3 length: 16 residues. V lost 4 bases to trimming and J lost 4 bases, with 16 bases between them. The CDR3 DNA sequence: TGTGCCAGCAGTTCCTTGGCGGGCCTGCTCACCGGGGAGCTGTTTTTT. Its protein is CASSSLAGLLTGELFF.